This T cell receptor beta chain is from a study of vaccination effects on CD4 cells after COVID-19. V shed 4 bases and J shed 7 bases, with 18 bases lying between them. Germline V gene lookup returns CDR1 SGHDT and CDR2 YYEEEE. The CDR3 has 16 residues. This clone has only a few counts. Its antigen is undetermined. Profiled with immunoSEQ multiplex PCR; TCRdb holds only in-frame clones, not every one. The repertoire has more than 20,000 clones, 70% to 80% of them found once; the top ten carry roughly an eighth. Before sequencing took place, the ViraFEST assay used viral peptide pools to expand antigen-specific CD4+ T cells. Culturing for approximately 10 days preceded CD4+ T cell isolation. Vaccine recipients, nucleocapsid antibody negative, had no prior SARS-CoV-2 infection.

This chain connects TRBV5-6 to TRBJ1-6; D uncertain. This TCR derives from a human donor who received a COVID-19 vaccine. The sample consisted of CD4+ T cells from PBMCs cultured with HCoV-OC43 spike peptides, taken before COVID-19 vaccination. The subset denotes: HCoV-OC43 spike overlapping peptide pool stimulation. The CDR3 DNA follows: TGTGCCAGCAGCGGCCCCGGGAGGTCTGAAAATTCACCCCTCCACTTT. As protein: CASSGPGRSENSPLHF. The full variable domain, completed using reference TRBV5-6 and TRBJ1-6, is DAGVTQSPTHLIKTRGQQVTLRCSPKSGHDTVSWYQQALGQGPQFIFQYYEEEERQRGNFPDRFSGHQFPNYSSELNVNALLLGDSALYLCASSGPGRSENSPLHFGNGTRLTVT.